These 11 T cell receptor beta chains came from one sample sequenced in a study of T cells in Graves' hyperthyroidism and ophthalmopathy (dated by TCRdb to the late 2010s). The method was multiplex PCR. Sequencing was carried out with an Illumina HiSeq 2000. TCR beta CDR3 regions were amplified from RNA transcripts. The first round of RT-PCR for the TCR CDR3 was performed with the HTBI primer set and the Qiagen OneStep RT-PCR kit. Using fastp at Q25 and MiXCR, TCRdb reprocessed the public reads and kept productive beta chains. Identical CDR3 proteins give one entry, which carries the most common genes and DNA. This sample holds approximately 28,000 distinct CDR3 sequences; under 55% were observed only once. The ten largest account for under 13% of the sample. The sample consisted of blood. The receptors come from a woman in her thirties with Graves' hyperthyroidism.

This clonotype has at least ten counts. The chain has TRBV28 and TRBJ2-1, with no clear D. The germline gives CDR1 MDHEN, CDR2 SYDVKM. The CDR3 runs to 14 residues. The V gene lost 7 bases and the J gene lost 9 bases, with 19 bases spanning the gap. CDR3 in DNA: TGTGCCAGCAACGGCGACCAATCAGACACTGAGCAGTTCTTC. This encodes CASNGDQSDTEQFF.

This clonotype was seen many times. The chain is built from TRBV5-5 and TRBJ2-4; TRBD1 is a possible D gene (5 bases). Germline CDR1 reads SGHKS; CDR2 reads YYEKEE (reference sequence). The V and J ends lost 3 bases and 0 bases respectively, with 13 bases between them. This CDR3 is built from 16 residues. CDR3 nucleotide sequence: TGTGCCAGCAGCTCCGAGACAGCAGCAGCCAAAAACATTCAGTACTTC. It encodes CASSSETAAAKNIQYF.

CDR3: CASSDAGTSGSTDTQYF. CDR3 sequence (DNA): TGTGCCAGTAGTGACGCCGGGACTAGCGGTAGCACAGATACGCAGTATTTT. The chain joins TRBV19 to TRBJ2-3, with TRBD2 identical over 11 bases. Germline loops: CDR1 LNHDA, CDR2 SQIVND (reference sequence). The V and J ends lost 5 bases and 0 bases, in that order; junction bases with no gene match: 7. This CDR3 has 17 amino acids.

This clonotype appeared a single time. J is TRBJ1-1 and V is TRBV7-4, with TRBD1 matching 7 bases. There are 12 residues in the CDR3. V lost 6 bases to trimming and J lost 4 bases; unmatched junction nucleotides: 2. Germline values: CDR1 SGHVT, CDR2 SQSDAQ. The CDR3 spells CASRQGFTEAFF. CDR3 DNA: TGTGCCAGCAGACAGGGGTTCACTGAAGCTTTCTTT. The variable domain in full, with the rest retrieved from reference TRBV7-4 and TRBJ1-1, is GAGVSQSPRYKVAKRGRDVALRCDSISGHVTLYWYRQTLGQGSEVLTYSQSDAQRDKSGRPSGRFSAERPERSVSTLKIQRTEQGDSAVYLCASRQGFTEAFFGQGTRLTVV.

The chain combines TRBV5-1 with TRBJ2-3, with D maybe TRBD1 (6 bases). Trimming pared 0 bases from V and 2 bases from J, leaving 7 bases between. This CDR3 is 14 amino acids long. Germline CDR1 SGHRS, CDR2 YFSETQ. CDR3 protein: CASSLDRATDTQYF. As DNA, the CDR3 is TGCGCCAGCAGCTTGGACAGGGCCACAGATACGCAGTATTTT.

There are many counts of this clonotype. The V gene is TRBV5-4, the J gene TRBJ1-1, with D tentatively TRBD1 (6 bases). With 3 bases removed from V and 2 bases from J, the gap between germline ends came to 14 bases. The V gene's germline CDR1 is SGHNT and CDR2 YYREEE (reference sequence). CDR3 length equals 15 residues. The DNA of the CDR3 is TGTGCCAGCAGCTCCGCCAAACAGGGTAACACTGAAGCTTTCTTT. This gives the protein CASSSAKQGNTEAFF.

This clonotype was seen at least ten times. V gene TRBV4-1 combines with J gene TRBJ2-1; D possibly uses TRBD1 or TRBD2 (6 bases each). Germline-derived CDR1 and CDR2 are MGHRA and YSYEKL. This CDR3 spans 17 amino acids. Trimming removed 2 bases at V and 3 bases at J, with 17 bases between. CDR3 DNA sequence: TGCGCCAGCAGCCAAATGCCTGCGGGACAAAACTACAATGAGCAGTTCTTC. Protein: CASSQMPAGQNYNEQFF.

This clonotype ranks as medium-sized. V and J are TRBV10-2 and TRBJ2-7; tentative D call: TRBD2 (6 bases). Deletions cut 8 bases from V and 2 bases from J, with 10 bases between. CDR1 is WSHSY, CDR2 SAAADI, per germline. The CDR3 has 12 residues. CDR3 protein: CASRDFTYEQYF. CDR3 DNA sequence: TGCGCCAGCCGGGACTTCACCTACGAGCAGTACTTC.

The chain has TRBV20-1 and TRBJ1-5, with a possible D match to TRBD1 (5 bases). The germline V and J ends were trimmed by 2 bases and 3 bases, with 8 bases remaining between them. CDR3 length: 13 residues. CDR1 DFQATT and CDR2 SNEGSKA come from the germline V gene (reference sequence). The CDR3 DNA is TGCAGTGCTAGATCAGGGCCCAATCAGCCCCAGCATTTT. Encoded protein: CSARSGPNQPQHF.

The CDR3 bases are TGTGCCAGCAGTCGACGGCCGGGACAGGGATCCACCTACACAAGCTCTGGAAACACCATATATTTT. This sequence encodes CASSRRPGQGSTYTSSGNTIYF. The chain links TRBV3-1 to TRBJ1-3, with 9 bases that match TRBD1. Trimming at V came to 6 bases and at J to 0 bases, leaving 24 bases not matched to a gene. Germline V gene lookup returns CDR1 LGHDT and CDR2 YNNKEL (reference sequence). The CDR3 contains 22 residues.

This clonotype qualifies as medium-sized. V usage is TRBV20-1 and J usage is TRBJ2-1; D uncertain. The CDR3 extends over 14 amino acids. The V gene lost 6 bases and the J gene lost 8 bases, with 20 bases spanning the gap. CDR1 DFQATT and CDR2 SNEGSKA come from the germline V gene (reference sequence). CDR3 coding DNA: TGCAGTGCAACCGGGCCTAAGGGTGTGGATGAGCAGTTCTTC. It is translated as CSATGPKGVDEQFF.